This T cell receptor beta chain was retrieved from a study of blood T cell repertoires in COVID-19. In the study overall: The samples span acute and convalescent COVID-19 from the United States, Italy and Spain. Nucleic acid was either cDNA or gDNA, and it came from T cells, B-cell-depleted T cells, or PBMCs.

Germline V gene data show CDR1 as KGHSY and CDR2 as FQNENV. This CDR3 contains 14 residues. Original data processing: Estimation of nucleated cell counts was performed using reference gene primer amplification. Sequencing used immunoSEQ multiplex PCR; TCRdb keeps in-frame clones, though not all of them. V and J calls and clone size are copied from that table; D and trimming were computed from the DNA. The sample includes under 200,000 clones, about 80% of them seen just once. To note about this clone: A read error may produce the germline difference seen at one junction end.

The chain joins TRBV16 to TRBJ1-2; D is perhaps TRBD1 (5 bases). This sequence originates from a man in his 60s with acute or convalescent COVID-19. The sample comprised peripheral blood. Written as DNA, the CDR3 is TGTGCCAGCAGCATAATGAATCAGGGTATCGGCTCCACCTTC. This encodes CASSIMNQGIGSTF.